The 4 T cell receptor beta chains in this list originate from one sample, sequenced in a study of Ad26.COV2.S vaccination and SARS-CoV-2 variants. Clones were read by immunoSEQ multiplex PCR, and TCRdb kept only the in-frame ones, dropping some. In the table there are hundreds of thousands of clones, 92% of which are singletons. Regarding treatment: 15 to 20 received Ad26.COV2.S at low or high dose, single or two shots; several received placebo; per-sample allocation not given. The study sampled participants on day 63 after the first vaccine or placebo injection. The input for sequencing was peripheral blood, taken in a trial of Ad26.COV2.S vaccine versus placebo. Source of these receptors: a person between 18 and 59 years old who received the Ad26.COV2.S COVID-19 vaccine or a placebo.

This clone was seen a handful of times. The gene calls are TRBV15 and TRBJ1-3, with 10 bases matching TRBD1. Germline V lookup: CDR1 LNHNV, CDR2 YYDKDF (reference sequence). The V and J ends lost 6 bases and 4 bases, in that order; junction bases with no gene match: 9. The CDR3 consists of 16 residues. The CDR3 DNA reads as TGTGCCACCAGTCGGGACAGGGGAATATGGGGAAACACCATATATTTT. Amino acid sequence: CATSRDRGIWGNTIYF.

The chain uses TRBV28 and TRBJ1-2; D possibly corresponds to TRBD1 (5 bases). The CDR3 runs 13 residues. Germline CDR1 and CDR2: MDHEN and SYDVKM. V dropped 6 bases and J dropped 6 bases, with 14 bases sitting between them. The CDR3 sequence is CASRPFGGNGYTF. DNA for the CDR3: TGTGCCAGCAGGCCCTTCGGGGGAAATGGCTACACCTTC.

This chain uses TRBV19 with TRBJ2-3, with D possibly TRBD2 on 5 matching bases. The V gene lost 5 bases and the J gene lost 5 bases, with 11 bases spanning the gap. There are 13 residues in the CDR3. The germline V gene encodes CDR1 LNHDA and CDR2 SQIVND (reference sequence). The CDR3 sequence: CASSQMGRDTQYF. CDR3 coding DNA: TGTGCCAGTAGTCAGATGGGGAGAGATACGCAGTATTTT. Full variable domain (outside the CDR3, taken from reference TRBV19 and TRBJ2-3): DGGITQSPKYLFRKEGQNVTLSCEQNLNHDAMYWYRQDPGQGLRLIYYSQIVNDFQKGDIAEGYSVSREKKESFPLTVTSAQKNPTAFYLCASSQMGRDTQYFGPGTRLTVL.

The table lists this clone with a few counts. V gene TRBV6-5 combines with J gene TRBJ1-2; 7 nucleotides agree with TRBD1. The V gene's germline CDR1 is MNHEY and CDR2 SVGAGI. The J segment lost 4 bases and the V segment lost 0 bases, leaving 5 bases of the junction unmatched. The CDR3 covers 15 residues. CDR3 nucleotides: TGTGCCAGCAGTTACTCAACGACAGGGTCCTATGGCTACACCTTC. Translated: CASSYSTTGSYGYTF.